Included here is one TCR beta chain sequence, with context. No antigen is known for it. These data are taken from a study of CD8+ T cells in alopecia areata. Treatment reported: oral pan-JAK inhibitor, 5-10 mg twice daily. Study outcomes and limitations: One nonresponder makes the tie between baseline CD8+ expansion and response uncertain. Patients displayed less clarity in TCR sharing than mice, a finding possibly related to HLA. Scalp sequencing also captures normal skin's resident alphabeta T cells.

RNA extraction was followed by reverse transcription into cDNA, which acted as the sequencing template. The method was immunoSEQ multiplex PCR; TCRdb's version includes in-frame clones alone and lacks a portion of them. The data show just under 65,000 clones, more than 45% seen once. Trimming at V came to 4 bases and at J to 0 bases, leaving 12 bases not matched to a gene. The CDR3 is made up of 17 amino acids. Germline CDR1 reads MGHRA; CDR2 reads YSYEKL. The sample in question was CD8+ T cells sorted from blood, obtained between weeks 36 and 40, from a patient treated with tofacitinib. The chain recombines TRBV4-1 with TRBJ2-7; 7 bases match TRBD1. The origin of this receptor is a human donor with alopecia areata. The CDR3, as DNA: TGCGCCAGCAGCCCTAATGTCCACAGGGGTTACTCCTACGAGCAGTACTTC. It translates to CASSPNVHRGYSYEQYF.